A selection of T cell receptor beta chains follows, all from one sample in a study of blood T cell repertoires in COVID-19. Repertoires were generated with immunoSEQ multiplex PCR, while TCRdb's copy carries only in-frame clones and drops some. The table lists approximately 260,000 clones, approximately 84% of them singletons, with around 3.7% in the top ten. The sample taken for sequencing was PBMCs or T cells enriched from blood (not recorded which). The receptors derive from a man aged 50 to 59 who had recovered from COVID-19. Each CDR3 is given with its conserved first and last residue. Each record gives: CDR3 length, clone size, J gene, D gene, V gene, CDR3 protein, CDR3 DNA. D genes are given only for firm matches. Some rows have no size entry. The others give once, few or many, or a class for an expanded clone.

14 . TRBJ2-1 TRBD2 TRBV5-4 CASSPLAEADEQFF TGTGCCAGCAGCCCTCTAGCGGAGGCGGATGAGCAGTTCTTC
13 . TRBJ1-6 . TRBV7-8 CASSPQLNSPLHF TGTGCCAGCAGCCCCCAGTTGAATTCACCCCTCCACTTT
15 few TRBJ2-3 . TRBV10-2 CASSDRHSHTDTQYF TGCGCCAGCAGTGATAGGCACAGCCACACAGATACGCAGTATTTT
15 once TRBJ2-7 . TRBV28 CASSPPRGGSHEQYF TGTGCCAGCAGCCCCCCCCGGGGAGGATCCCACGAGCAGTACTTC
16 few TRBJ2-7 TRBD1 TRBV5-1 CASSLVWTGNSYEQYF TGCGCCAGCAGCTTGGTCTGGACAGGGAACTCCTACGAGCAGTACTTC
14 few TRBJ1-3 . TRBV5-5 CASSFQGTGNTIYF TGTGCCAGCAGCTTTCAGGGAACCGGAAACACCATATATTTT
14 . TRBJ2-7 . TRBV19 CASRGTRDNYEQYF TGTGCCAGTAGAGGCACCCGGGACAACTACGAGCAGTACTTC
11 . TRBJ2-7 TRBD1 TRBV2 CAGTGQDEQYF TGTGCCGGGACAGGGCAGGACGAGCAGTACTTC
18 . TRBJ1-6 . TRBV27 CASSPKWGPGVYNSPLHF TGTGCCAGCAGTCCCAAATGGGGGCCCGGGGTCTATAATTCACCCCTCCACTTT
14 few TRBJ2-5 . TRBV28 CASSFILESETQYF TGTGCCAGCAGTTTTATCTTAGAATCGGAGACCCAGTACTTC
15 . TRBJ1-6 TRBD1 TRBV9 CASSVGGTGNSPLHF TGTGCCAGCAGCGTAGGGGGGACAGGAAATTCACCCCTCCACTTT
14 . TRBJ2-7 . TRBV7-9 CASLRDGSAGEQYF TGTGCCAGCCTACGGGACGGGAGCGCCGGAGAGCAGTACTTC
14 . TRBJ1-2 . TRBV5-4 CASSLAGRAYGYTF TGTGCCAGCAGCTTGGCCGGCAGGGCCTATGGCTACACCTTC
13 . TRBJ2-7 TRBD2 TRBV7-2 CASAYASGYEQYF TGTGCCAGCGCTTACGCTAGCGGCTACGAGCAGTACTTC
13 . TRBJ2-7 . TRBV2 CASRTEGAYEQYF TGTGCCAGCAGAACAGAAGGCGCCTACGAGCAGTACTTC
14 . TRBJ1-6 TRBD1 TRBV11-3 CASSRGTGNSPLHF TGTGCCAGCAGCCGCGGGACAGGGAATTCACCCCTCCACTTT
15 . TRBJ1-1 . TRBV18 CASSPPISRNTEAFF TGTGCCAGCTCACCACCGATTTCCAGGAACACTGAAGCTTTCTTT
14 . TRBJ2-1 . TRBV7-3 CASSLGQVNNEQFF TGTGCCAGCAGCTTAGGGCAGGTTAACAATGAGCAGTTCTTC
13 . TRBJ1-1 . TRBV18 CASSPPGHTEAFF TGTGCCAGCTCACCACCGGGGCACACTGAAGCTTTCTTT
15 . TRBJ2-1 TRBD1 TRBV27 CASSLRTGRKDEQFF TGTGCCAGCAGTCTACGGACAGGGAGGAAGGATGAGCAGTTCTTC
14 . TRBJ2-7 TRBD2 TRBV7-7 CASSLTGTTGEQYF TGTGCTAGCAGCTTAACCGGGACTACAGGCGAGCAGTACTTC
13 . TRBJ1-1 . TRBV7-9 CASSLDPTTEAFF TGTGCCAGCAGCTTAGATCCGACTACTGAAGCTTTCTTT
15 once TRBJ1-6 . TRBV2 CASTPSRAYNSPLHF TGTGCCAGCACCCCAAGCAGGGCCTATAATTCACCCCTCCACTTT
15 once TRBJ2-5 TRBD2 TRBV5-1 CASSFSGRASETQYF TGCGCCAGCAGCTTCAGCGGGAGGGCCTCGGAGACCCAGTACTTC
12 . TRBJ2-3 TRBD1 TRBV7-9 CASSQQGGTQYF TGTGCCAGCAGCCAACAGGGGGGTACGCAGTATTTT
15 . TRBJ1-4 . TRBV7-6 CASSYDVGGNEKLFF TGTGCCAGCAGTTATGATGTCGGGGGGAATGAAAAACTGTTTTTT
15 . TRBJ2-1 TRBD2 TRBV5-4 CASSPTGGSYNEQFF TGTGCCAGCAGCCCGACGGGGGGCTCCTACAATGAGCAGTTCTTC
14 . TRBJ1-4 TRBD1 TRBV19 CATGPDRGREKLFF TGTGCCACGGGGCCCGACAGGGGACGCGAAAAACTGTTTTTT
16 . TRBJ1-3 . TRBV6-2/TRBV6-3 CASSYFRTGSGNTIYF TGTGCCAGCAGTTACTTTCGAACAGGCTCTGGAAACACCATATATTTT
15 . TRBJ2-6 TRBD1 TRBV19 CASSIGTAGANVLTF TGTGCCAGTAGTATCGGGACAGCTGGGGCCAACGTCCTGACTTTC
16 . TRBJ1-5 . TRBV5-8 CASSFFEANTRRPQHF TGTGCCAGCAGCTTTTTTGAGGCGAACACAAGGCGGCCCCAGCATTTT
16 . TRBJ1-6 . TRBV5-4 CASSLGGRIYNSPLHF TGTGCCAGCAGCTTGGGGGGCAGAATCTATAATTCACCCCTCCACTTT
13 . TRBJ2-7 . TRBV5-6 CASSLATAYEQYF TGTGCCAGCAGCTTGGCGACAGCTTACGAGCAGTACTTC
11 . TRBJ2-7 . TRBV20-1 CSARAGYEQYF TGCAGTGCTAGAGCAGGCTACGAGCAGTACTTC
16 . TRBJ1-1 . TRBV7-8 CASSLGRRGLNTEAFF TGTGCCAGCAGCTTGGGCAGGAGGGGCTTGAACACTGAAGCTTTCTTT
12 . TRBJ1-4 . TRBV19 CASRRQGEKLFF TGTGCCAGTAGGAGGCAGGGGGAAAAACTGTTTTTT
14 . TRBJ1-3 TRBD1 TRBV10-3 CAISETGAGNTIYF TGTGCCATCAGTGAAACAGGGGCGGGAAACACCATATATTTT
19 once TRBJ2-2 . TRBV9 CASSETPGGGGPSAGELFF TGTGCCAGCAGCGAGACCCCAGGAGGGGGCGGGCCCTCTGCCGGGGAGCTGTTTTTT
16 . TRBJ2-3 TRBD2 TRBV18 CASSPNSGRGADTQYF TGTGCCAGCTCACCAAATAGCGGGAGAGGGGCAGATACGCAGTATTTT
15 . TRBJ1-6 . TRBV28 CASNGGGSYNSPLHF TGTGCCAGCAATGGCGGCGGGTCCTATAATTCACCCCTCCACTTT
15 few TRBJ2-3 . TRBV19 CASSIAPTSTDTQYF TGTGCCAGTAGTATCGCCCCCACTAGCACAGATACGCAGTATTTT
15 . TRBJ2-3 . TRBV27 CASSLAQGIADTQYF TGTGCCAGCAGTTTAGCTCAGGGGATAGCAGATACGCAGTATTTT